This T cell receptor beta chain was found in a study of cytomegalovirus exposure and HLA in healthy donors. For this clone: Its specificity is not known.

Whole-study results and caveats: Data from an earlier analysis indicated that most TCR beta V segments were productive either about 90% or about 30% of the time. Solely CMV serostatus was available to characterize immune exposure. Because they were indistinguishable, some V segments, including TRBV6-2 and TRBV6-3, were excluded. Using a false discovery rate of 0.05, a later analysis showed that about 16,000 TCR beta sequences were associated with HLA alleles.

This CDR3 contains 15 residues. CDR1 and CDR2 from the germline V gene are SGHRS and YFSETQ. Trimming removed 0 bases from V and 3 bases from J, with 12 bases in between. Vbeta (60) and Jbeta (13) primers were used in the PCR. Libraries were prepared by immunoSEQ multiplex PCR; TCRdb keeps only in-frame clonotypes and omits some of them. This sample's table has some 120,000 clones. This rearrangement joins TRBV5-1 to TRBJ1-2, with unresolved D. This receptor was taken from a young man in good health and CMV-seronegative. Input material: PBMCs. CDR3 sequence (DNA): TGCGCCAGCAGCTTGGCCAACCCTACAGACTATGGCTACACCTTC. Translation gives CASSLANPTDYGYTF. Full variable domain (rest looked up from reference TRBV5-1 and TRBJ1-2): KAGVTQTPRYLIKTRGQQVTLSCSPISGHRSVSWYQQTPGQGLQFLFEYFSETQRNKGNFPGRFSGRQFSNSRSEMNVSTLELGDSALYLCASSLANPTDYGYTFGSGTRLTVV.